The 5 T cell receptor beta chains below were found in one sample sequenced in a study of tumor-infiltrating lymphocytes in primary liver carcinoma. Unsorted bulk tissue (roughly 20-31 mg) underwent RNA and DNA co-extraction. cDNA specific to TCR beta was made from 500 ng of total RNA, with a constant-region primer employed for priming. Libraries covering TCR beta were generated through three nested multiplex PCR rounds (using a slightly modified ARM-PCR). Amplification in the first two PCR rounds was performed using TRBV1-TRBV30 forward primers and a C-beta reverse primer for roughly 10 cycles each. Using its own MiXCR run on the multiplex PCR reads, TCRdb lists one record per CDR3 protein. The sample carries around 70,000 distinct CDR3 sequences, 60% to 80% recorded once. Sequenced material: liver tumor tissue from sampling region 4. Subset described: tumor region T4, right-lateral pole. These receptors were collected from a man aged 35-49 years with primary liver carcinoma and hepatitis B virus infection.

This clonotype was counted at least ten times. The chain employs TRBV6-1 and TRBJ2-7; 9 bases are a match to TRBD1. Germline assignment: CDR1 MNHNS and CDR2 SASEGT. V shed 1 base, J shed 2 bases, and the junction held 3 bases outside the gene matches. The CDR3 extends over 15 amino acids. The CDR3 DNA reads as TGTGCCAGCAGTGAAGGGGACAGGGTCACCTACGAGCAGTACTTC. Residues: CASSEGDRVTYEQYF.

The chain carries TRBV11-2 and TRBJ2-3; D not certain. The CDR3 extends over 14 amino acids. Germline-derived CDR1 and CDR2 are SGHAT and FQNNGV. With 7 bases removed from V and 4 bases from J, the gap between germline ends came to 15 bases. The DNA of the CDR3 is TGTGCCAGCAACTTTCGGGCCAGCGCAGATACGCAGTATTTT. Its translation: CASNFRASADTQYF.

For this clonotype: This CDR3 fails to terminate in the conserved phenylalanine or tryptophan, so it likely reflects a read error. The chain employs TRBV6-6 and TRBJ2-1; 9 bases line up with TRBD1. This CDR3 region has 14 residues. The germline V gene encodes CDR1 MNHNY and CDR2 SVGAGI (reference sequence). The CDR3 is CACRGQGSKDEQFS. CDR3 in DNA: TGTGCCTGCAGGGGACAGGGAAGTAAGGATGAGCAGTTCTCC.

Note on this clonotype: The junction departs from the called germline gene at one end, perhaps through a read error. V is TRBV4-1 and J is TRBJ2-1, with D perhaps matching TRBD2 (5 bases). The CDR3 extends over 15 amino acids. CDR1 is MGHRA and CDR2 is YSYEKL in the germline V gene. The DNA for the CDR3 is TGCACCAGCAGTCAAGTTTCTAGCAGCTCAAGGGAGCAGTTCTTC. Its protein is CTSSQVSSSSREQFF.

Concerning this clonotype: The junction departs from germline at one end; a sequencing error may be responsible. The gene calls are TRBV28 and TRBJ2-5; 9 bases are a match to TRBD2. Germline CDR1 MDHEN, CDR2 SYDVKM. The CDR3 is 16 amino acids. As DNA, the CDR3 is TGTGTCAGCAGTTCCGGCAGGACTAGCGCGGAGGAGACCCAGTACTTC. It yields the protein CVSSSGRTSAEETQYF. Using reference TRBV28 and TRBJ2-5 for the parts outside the CDR3, the full variable domain is DVKVTQSSRYLVKRTGEKVFLECVQDMDHENMFWYRQDPGLGLRLIYFSYDVKMKEKGDIPEGYSVSREKKERFSLILESASTNQTSMYLCVSSSGRTSAEETQYFGPGTRLLVL.